This TCR beta chain was identified during a study of T cells in Graves' hyperthyroidism and ophthalmopathy. Per germline, CDR1 MNHNS and CDR2 SASEGT. This CDR3 region has 16 residues. Trimming at V came to 6 bases and at J to 0 bases, leaving 4 bases not matched to a gene. Used for diagnoses were clinical symptoms, serum thyroxine and TRAb, thyroid ultrasound and orbital computed tomography. This clonotype was seen many times. TCR beta CDR3 region amplification was performed from RNA transcripts. In the first-round RT-PCR of the TCR CDR3, the HTBI primer set was used. MiXCR, run by TCRdb on the multiplex PCR reads, gives a single entry per CDR3 protein. The sample has about 600,000 distinct CDR3 sequences; around 14% are singletons.

The J gene is TRBJ2-7, the V gene TRBV6-1, with TRBD2 identical over 14 bases. The sample consisted of blood. This receptor was obtained from a woman younger than 35 with Graves' ophthalmopathy. The CDR3 region is CASRGLAGVSSYEQYF. The CDR3 nucleotides are TGTGCCAGCAGGGGACTAGCGGGGGTAAGCTCCTACGAGCAGTACTTC.